This T cell receptor beta chain was captured by sequencing in a study of CD8+ T cells in alopecia areata. Overall study: A regimen of oral tofacitinib, 5 to 10 mg twice daily, was given to treated patients.

Once RNA had been extracted, it was reverse transcribed into cDNA to act as the sequencing template. Assay: immunoSEQ multiplex PCR; the TCRdb copy retains only in-frame clones and omits some. The repertoire includes about 150,000 clones, under 60% of them detected once, and 15% to 20% sits in the top ten. Whole-study findings and limits: Scalp samples also contribute reads from the resident alphabeta T cells found in normal skin. Possibly because of HLA-related factors, TCR sharing was less clear across patients than in mice. The study found higher clonality in lesional than normal scalp, especially in alopecia totalis/universalis.

Concerning this clone itself: What it binds is unknown.

This CDR3 is 14 amino acids long. The trim removed 4 bases at V and 4 bases at J, leaving 6 bases unmatched. Germline V gene data show CDR1 as MNHNY and CDR2 as SVGAGI (reference sequence). The sample here was CD8+ T cells sorted from blood, taken at week 0. This rearrangement joins TRBV6-6 to TRBJ1-2, with 7 bases lining up with TRBD1. This receptor was obtained from a human donor with alopecia areata. The CDR3 DNA reads TGTGCCAGCAGTTCGGACAGGACCCTCTATGGCTACACCTTC. Amino acid sequence: CASSSDRTLYGYTF.